This T cell receptor (beta chain) was identified in a study of T-cell reconstitution after alpha-beta-depleted transplantation in children. Unmatched junction bases numbered 11, after V lost 3 bases and J lost 3 bases. The length of the CDR3 is 16 residues. Germline loops: CDR1 DFQATT, CDR2 SNEGSKA (reference sequence). Broader study findings: By one year post-transplant, T-cell counts and diversity largely arose from T cells that were newly produced. Reportedly, only several hundred clones from non-depleted graft cells drove alpha-beta T-cell counts at about two months.

This clonotype has only a few counts. What it binds is unknown. A TCRbeta library incorporating unique molecular identifiers was prepared. TCRdb re-called the PCR reads through MiXCR, storing one row per CDR3 protein. The sample lists about a million distinct CDR3 sequences; about 29% were seen once. This specimen consisted of PBMCs, mostly from graft donor cells, obtained 360 days after TCRalphabeta/CD19-depleted stem cell transplant. This receptor was taken from a boy in the first two years of life who had a stem cell transplant for SCID, so the T cells may come from the graft donor. The chain uses TRBV20-1 and TRBJ2-7; TRBD2 matches 10 bases. This CDR3 is CSARSKRGGQLYEQYF. CDR3 in DNA: TGCAGTGCTAGGTCAAAGCGGGGGGGCCAGCTCTACGAGCAGTACTTC.